This is a list of T cell receptor beta chains from one sample in a study of a mutant IDH1 vaccine in newly diagnosed glioma. Their recognized antigens are unknown. The assay was immunoSEQ multiplex PCR, and TCRdb's table has in-frame clones only and misses some. The data show tens of thousands of clones, with about 80% seen just once and more than 5.5% held by the top ten. The sequencing used PBMCs, collected from a glioma patient whose treatment included an IDH1 peptide vaccine. These receptors were collected from a man aged 35 to 55 with glioma. Each CDR3 is given with its conserved first and last residue. Fields, in order: V gene, J gene, CDR3 protein.

TRBV6-5	TRBJ1-1	CASSEGQANTEAFF
TRBV5-1	TRBJ2-2	CASSLGGTGELFF
TRBV10-2	TRBJ1-2	CAISGGQGYGYTF
TRBV6-1	TRBJ1-2	CASSPGAWGYTF
TRBV7-2	TRBJ1-6	CASSLRTRQGSPLHF
TRBV5-6	TRBJ2-3	CASSLGPAGGQDTQYF
TRBV5-1	TRBJ2-7	CASSAMDWTEQYF
TRBV18	TRBJ2-2	CASSPRVDANTGELFF
TRBV7-9	TRBJ2-1	CASSRDLTSYNEQFF
TRBV6-6	TRBJ2-7	CASSPTAYEQYF
TRBV6-5	TRBJ1-2	CASAWTGGASGYTF
TRBV2	TRBJ1-3	CASSEGPGAGGTGNTIYF
TRBV30	TRBJ2-5	CAWRGGGLAGKYQETQYF
TRBV5-1	TRBJ2-3	CASSSQPGQNTDTQYF
TRBV6-4	TRBJ2-2	CASSSVAGDTGELFF
TRBV6-5	TRBJ1-6	CASSYTQGRRDSPLHF